The rows below give T cell receptor beta chains drawn from one sample of a study of T-cell reconstitution after alpha-beta-depleted transplantation in children. TCRdb called the PCR reads again in MiXCR, with one record for every CDR3 protein. The sample has about 400,000 distinct CDR3 sequences; around 20% are singletons. The sample here was PBMCs from the stem cell graft donor, taken from the stem cell graft. The receptors were sampled from a human donor who donated a stem cell graft to a child with acute myeloid leukemia. Each CDR3 is given with its conserved first and last residue. The order of the fields is CDR3 length, V gene, D gene, CDR3 protein. The D gene is left open where the match is weak.

cdr3_length: 15
v_call: TRBV3-1
d_call: .
cdr3_aa: CASSQGSGGIQPQHF

cdr3_length: 13
v_call: TRBV20-1
d_call: .
cdr3_aa: CSARVAAAGEQFF

cdr3_length: 15
v_call: TRBV12-3/TRBV12-4
d_call: .
cdr3_aa: CASSPSQRVGQPQHF

cdr3_length: 12
v_call: TRBV12-3/TRBV12-4
d_call: .
cdr3_aa: CASSLGGGEQLF

cdr3_length: 13
v_call: TRBV13
d_call: .
cdr3_aa: CASSSVFGDEQFF

cdr3_length: 17
v_call: TRBV28
d_call: .
cdr3_aa: CASNSPLMGGNSYEQYF

cdr3_length: 16
v_call: TRBV6-5
d_call: TRBD2
cdr3_aa: CASIYLEAGVANEQFF

cdr3_length: 13
v_call: TRBV5-1
d_call: .
cdr3_aa: CASSLPNGNEQFF

cdr3_length: 17
v_call: TRBV9
d_call: .
cdr3_aa: CASSGESGNAGSYEQYF

cdr3_length: 15
v_call: TRBV4-1
d_call: .
cdr3_aa: CASRLRTLSSYEQYF

cdr3_length: 13
v_call: TRBV2
d_call: .
cdr3_aa: CASIGLFEDTQYF

cdr3_length: 19
v_call: TRBV2
d_call: TRBD2
cdr3_aa: CASSEGLAGGPSNTGELFF

cdr3_length: 15
v_call: TRBV29-1
d_call: TRBD1
cdr3_aa: CSTIPGQHMNTEAFF

cdr3_length: 18
v_call: TRBV24-1
d_call: TRBD1
cdr3_aa: CATSDLHSDRGLPDEQFF

cdr3_length: 14
v_call: TRBV29-1
d_call: .
cdr3_aa: CSVTNFSGANVLTF

cdr3_length: 14
v_call: TRBV10-3
d_call: .
cdr3_aa: CAISSAGWDYGYTF

cdr3_length: 12
v_call: TRBV12-3/TRBV12-4
d_call: .
cdr3_aa: CASSNRVGELFF

cdr3_length: 13
v_call: TRBV12-3/TRBV12-4
d_call: .
cdr3_aa: CASSNRVGYGYTF

cdr3_length: 13
v_call: TRBV12-3/TRBV12-4
d_call: .
cdr3_aa: CASSLQSVHEQYF

cdr3_length: 15
v_call: TRBV27
d_call: TRBD2
cdr3_aa: CASSPSPSGGYEQYF

cdr3_length: 14
v_call: TRBV29-1
d_call: TRBD1
cdr3_aa: CSVDTGEAKNIQYF

cdr3_length: 12
v_call: TRBV13
d_call: .
cdr3_aa: CASSRLGGELFF

cdr3_length: 19
v_call: TRBV7-8
d_call: .
cdr3_aa: CASSSSRRDSYRSYNEQFF

cdr3_length: 15
v_call: TRBV9
d_call: .
cdr3_aa: CASSRDLNLNNEQFF

cdr3_length: 14
v_call: TRBV11-2
d_call: .
cdr3_aa: CASSLDSFSYEQYF

cdr3_length: 16
v_call: TRBV9
d_call: .
cdr3_aa: CASSVAVTGDSYGYTF

cdr3_length: 14
v_call: TRBV29-1
d_call: TRBD2
cdr3_aa: CSVGPAGVPGELFF

cdr3_length: 14
v_call: TRBV6-1
d_call: .
cdr3_aa: CASSEARGPQKLFF

cdr3_length: 14
v_call: TRBV12-3/TRBV12-4
d_call: .
cdr3_aa: CASSFWSSYNEQFF

cdr3_length: 15
v_call: TRBV4-1
d_call: .
cdr3_aa: CASSQEGAGGFEQFF

cdr3_length: 14
v_call: TRBV5-1
d_call: TRBD1
cdr3_aa: CASSWDRGNYGYTF

cdr3_length: 16
v_call: TRBV9
d_call: .
cdr3_aa: CASRPTGEGAYNEQFF

cdr3_length: 16
v_call: TRBV15
d_call: TRBD2
cdr3_aa: CATSIRGLAVYNEQFF

cdr3_length: 18
v_call: TRBV24-1
d_call: TRBD1
cdr3_aa: CATSDTWTGSSSYNEQFF

cdr3_length: 15
v_call: TRBV20-1
d_call: .
cdr3_aa: CSASRQAVTKNIQYF

cdr3_length: 17
v_call: TRBV20-1
d_call: TRBD2
cdr3_aa: CSARGLAGESARYEQYF

cdr3_length: 12
v_call: TRBV29-1
d_call: .
cdr3_aa: CSVMTGRNEQYF

cdr3_length: 14
v_call: TRBV20-1
d_call: TRBD2
cdr3_aa: CSARRVGLTYEQYF

cdr3_length: 16
v_call: TRBV24-1
d_call: TRBD2
cdr3_aa: CATSDPRREGHDEQYF

cdr3_length: 15
v_call: TRBV24-1
d_call: TRBD1
cdr3_aa: CATSDDRVDTGELFF